These 6 T cell receptor beta chains were all obtained from the same sample, sequenced in a study of CD8 T cells in ankylosing spondylitis. General study findings and limits: There was a TCR beta motif, made of roughly eight highly homologous variants, that appeared characteristic of ankylosing spondylitis blood.

These receptors are not linked to any known antigen. MiXCR, run by TCRdb on the 5' RACE reads, gives a single entry per CDR3 protein. The table lists 200,000 to 250,000 distinct CDR3 sequences, about 18% of them singletons. Source material: blood, either unsorted or a sorted T cell fraction (not recorded which). Receptor source: a male donor with ankylosing spondylitis.

The chain carries TRBV4-1 and TRBJ2-5; D call uncertain. Trimming shortened V by 0 bases and J by 5 bases, and 7 bases separated the two germline ends. Germline V CDR1 and CDR2: MGHRA, YSYEKL. CDR3 length equals 13 residues. The chain's CDR3 is CASSQDRLETQYF. The CDR3 nucleotides read TGCGCCAGCAGCCAAGATAGGTTGGAGACCCAGTACTTC.

V usage is TRBV20-1 and J usage is TRBJ2-7; D remains ambiguous. The V end lost 0 bases, the J end lost 3 bases, and 6 bases lay between the germline ends. There are 12 residues in the CDR3. Germline values: CDR1 DFQATT, CDR2 SNEGSKA (reference sequence). CDR3 amino acids: CSARESYYEQYF. CDR3 in DNA: TGCAGTGCTAGAGAATCCTACTACGAGCAGTACTTC.

This chain links TRBV25-1 with TRBJ2-4; perhaps TRBD1 as D (5 bases). V gave up 4 bases and J gave up 4 bases, with 8 bases separating them. Per germline, CDR1 MGHDK and CDR2 SYGVNS. The CDR3 length is 13 residues. CDR3 sequence (DNA): TGTGCCAGCAGTGCACAGGAGAAAAACATTCAGTACTTC. Translation gives CASSAQEKNIQYF.

This chain joins TRBV6-2 or TRBV6-3 and TRBJ2-7; 15 bases match TRBD2. With 4 bases clipped from V and 5 bases from J, the junction kept 9 bases outside the gene matches. The CDR3 sequence is 17 residues long. Germline V gives CDR1 MNHEY, CDR2 SVGEGT. The CDR3 sequence is CASSSGLAGGRSDEQYF. The CDR3 coding sequence is TGTGCCAGCAGTTCGGGACTAGCGGGAGGTAGGAGCGACGAGCAGTACTTC.

The chain combines TRBV24-1 with TRBJ1-2, with D unresolved. CDR3 length equals 12 residues. V was trimmed by 4 bases and J by 2 bases, leaving 4 bases between them. Germline V gives CDR1 KGHDR, CDR2 SFDVKD. DNA for the CDR3: TGTGCCACCAGTGACGGAAACTATGGCTACACCTTC. It encodes CATSDGNYGYTF.

The V and J genes are TRBV21-1 and TRBJ2-5; TRBD1 reflects the table's D call only, with no check against the DNA. TRBV21-1 is noted as a pseudogene. This CDR3 is 15 amino acids long. The CDR3 nucleotides read TGTGCCAGCAGCAAATATCCCCACAGGGGAAAGACCCAGTACTTC. This gives the protein CASSKYPHRGKTQYF.